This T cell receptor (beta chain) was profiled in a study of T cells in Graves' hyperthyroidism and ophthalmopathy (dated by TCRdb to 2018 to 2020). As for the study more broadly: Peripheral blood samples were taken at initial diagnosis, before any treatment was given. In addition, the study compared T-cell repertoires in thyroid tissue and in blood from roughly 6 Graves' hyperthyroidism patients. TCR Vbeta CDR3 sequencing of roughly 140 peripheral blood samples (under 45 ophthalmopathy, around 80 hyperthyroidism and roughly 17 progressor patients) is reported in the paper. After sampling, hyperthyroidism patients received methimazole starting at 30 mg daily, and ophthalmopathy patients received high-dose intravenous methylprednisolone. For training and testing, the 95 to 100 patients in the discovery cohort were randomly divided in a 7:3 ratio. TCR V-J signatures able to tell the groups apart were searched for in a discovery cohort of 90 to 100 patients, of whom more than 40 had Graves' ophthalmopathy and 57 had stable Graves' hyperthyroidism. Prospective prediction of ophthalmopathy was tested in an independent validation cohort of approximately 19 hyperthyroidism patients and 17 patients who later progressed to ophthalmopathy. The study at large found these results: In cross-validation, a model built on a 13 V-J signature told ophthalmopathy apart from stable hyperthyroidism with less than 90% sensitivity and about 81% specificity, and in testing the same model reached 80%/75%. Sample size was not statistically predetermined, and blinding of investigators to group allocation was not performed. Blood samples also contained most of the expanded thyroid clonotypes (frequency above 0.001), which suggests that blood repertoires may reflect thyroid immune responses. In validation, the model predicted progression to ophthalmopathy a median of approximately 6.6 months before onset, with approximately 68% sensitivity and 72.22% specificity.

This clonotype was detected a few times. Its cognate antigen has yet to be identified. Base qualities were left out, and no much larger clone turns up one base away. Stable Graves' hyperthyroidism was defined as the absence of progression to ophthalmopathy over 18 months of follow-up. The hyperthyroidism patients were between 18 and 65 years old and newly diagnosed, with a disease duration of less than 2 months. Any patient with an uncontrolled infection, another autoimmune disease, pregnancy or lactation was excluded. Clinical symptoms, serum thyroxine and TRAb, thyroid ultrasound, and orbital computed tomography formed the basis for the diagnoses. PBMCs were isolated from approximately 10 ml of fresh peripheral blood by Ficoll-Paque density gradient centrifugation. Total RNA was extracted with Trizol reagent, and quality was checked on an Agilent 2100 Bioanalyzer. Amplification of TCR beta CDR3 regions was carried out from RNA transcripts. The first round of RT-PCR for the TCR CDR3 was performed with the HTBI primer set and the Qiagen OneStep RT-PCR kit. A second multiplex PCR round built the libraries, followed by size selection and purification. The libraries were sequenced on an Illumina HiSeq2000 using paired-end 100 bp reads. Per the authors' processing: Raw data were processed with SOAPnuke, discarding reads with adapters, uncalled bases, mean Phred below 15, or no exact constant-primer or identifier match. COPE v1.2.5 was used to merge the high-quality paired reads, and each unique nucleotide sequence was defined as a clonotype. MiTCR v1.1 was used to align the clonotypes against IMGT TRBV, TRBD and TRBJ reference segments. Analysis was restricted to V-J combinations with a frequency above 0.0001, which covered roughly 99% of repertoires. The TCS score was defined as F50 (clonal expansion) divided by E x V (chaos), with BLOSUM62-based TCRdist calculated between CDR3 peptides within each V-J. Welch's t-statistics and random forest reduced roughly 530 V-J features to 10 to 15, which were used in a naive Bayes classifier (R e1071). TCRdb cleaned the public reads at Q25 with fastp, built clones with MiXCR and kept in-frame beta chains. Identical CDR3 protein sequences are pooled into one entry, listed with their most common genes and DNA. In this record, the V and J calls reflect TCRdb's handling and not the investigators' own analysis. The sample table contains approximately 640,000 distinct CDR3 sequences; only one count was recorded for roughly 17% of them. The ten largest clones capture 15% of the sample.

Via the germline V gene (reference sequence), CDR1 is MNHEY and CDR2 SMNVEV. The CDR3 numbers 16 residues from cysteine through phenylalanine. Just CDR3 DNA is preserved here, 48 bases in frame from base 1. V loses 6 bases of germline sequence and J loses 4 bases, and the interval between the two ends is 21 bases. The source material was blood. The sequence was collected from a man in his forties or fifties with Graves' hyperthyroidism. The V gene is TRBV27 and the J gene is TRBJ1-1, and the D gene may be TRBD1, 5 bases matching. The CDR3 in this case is CASSYQRGGVGTEAFF. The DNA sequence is TGTGCCAGCAGCTACCAGCGAGGAGGGGTGGGCACTGAAGCTTTCTTT.